The 2 T cell receptor beta chains below come from one sample, sequenced in a study of a mutant IDH1 vaccine in newly diagnosed glioma. Antigens for these TCRs are unknown. Assay used: immunoSEQ multiplex PCR; TCRdb lists only in-frame clones, some missing. Of tens of thousands of clones in the sample, 70% to 90% were seen once. The time point is: week 35, safety follow-up. Mutant IDH1 20-mer peptide, at 300 ug, made up each vaccine dose, with topical imiquimod. This specimen was PBMCs, taken from a glioma patient whose treatment included an IDH1 peptide vaccine. The receptors come from a man aged 30 to 39 with glioma.

A single count supports this clone. This chain links TRBV28 with TRBJ2-7; D tentatively fits TRBD1 or TRBD2 (5 bases each). There are 16 residues in the CDR3. With 5 bases removed from V and 3 bases from J, the gap between germline ends came to 20 bases. CDR1 and CDR2 (germline): MDHEN, SYDVKM. Written as DNA, the CDR3 is TGTGCCAGCAGTCCACCCGGGACGGAATATTACTACGAGCAGTACTTC. Translating it yields CASSPPGTEYYYEQYF.

The chain is built from TRBV27 and TRBJ2-3; TRBD2 aligns across 9 bases. Looked up from germline, CDR1 is MNHEY and CDR2 is SMNVEV (reference sequence). Trimming took 5 bases from V and 4 from J; bases not matched to a gene: 13. The CDR3 is 17 residues long. The CDR3 loop is CASSPNPGGRASDTQYF. CDR3 DNA: TGTGCCAGCAGTCCCAACCCGGGCGGGAGGGCTTCAGATACGCAGTATTTT.